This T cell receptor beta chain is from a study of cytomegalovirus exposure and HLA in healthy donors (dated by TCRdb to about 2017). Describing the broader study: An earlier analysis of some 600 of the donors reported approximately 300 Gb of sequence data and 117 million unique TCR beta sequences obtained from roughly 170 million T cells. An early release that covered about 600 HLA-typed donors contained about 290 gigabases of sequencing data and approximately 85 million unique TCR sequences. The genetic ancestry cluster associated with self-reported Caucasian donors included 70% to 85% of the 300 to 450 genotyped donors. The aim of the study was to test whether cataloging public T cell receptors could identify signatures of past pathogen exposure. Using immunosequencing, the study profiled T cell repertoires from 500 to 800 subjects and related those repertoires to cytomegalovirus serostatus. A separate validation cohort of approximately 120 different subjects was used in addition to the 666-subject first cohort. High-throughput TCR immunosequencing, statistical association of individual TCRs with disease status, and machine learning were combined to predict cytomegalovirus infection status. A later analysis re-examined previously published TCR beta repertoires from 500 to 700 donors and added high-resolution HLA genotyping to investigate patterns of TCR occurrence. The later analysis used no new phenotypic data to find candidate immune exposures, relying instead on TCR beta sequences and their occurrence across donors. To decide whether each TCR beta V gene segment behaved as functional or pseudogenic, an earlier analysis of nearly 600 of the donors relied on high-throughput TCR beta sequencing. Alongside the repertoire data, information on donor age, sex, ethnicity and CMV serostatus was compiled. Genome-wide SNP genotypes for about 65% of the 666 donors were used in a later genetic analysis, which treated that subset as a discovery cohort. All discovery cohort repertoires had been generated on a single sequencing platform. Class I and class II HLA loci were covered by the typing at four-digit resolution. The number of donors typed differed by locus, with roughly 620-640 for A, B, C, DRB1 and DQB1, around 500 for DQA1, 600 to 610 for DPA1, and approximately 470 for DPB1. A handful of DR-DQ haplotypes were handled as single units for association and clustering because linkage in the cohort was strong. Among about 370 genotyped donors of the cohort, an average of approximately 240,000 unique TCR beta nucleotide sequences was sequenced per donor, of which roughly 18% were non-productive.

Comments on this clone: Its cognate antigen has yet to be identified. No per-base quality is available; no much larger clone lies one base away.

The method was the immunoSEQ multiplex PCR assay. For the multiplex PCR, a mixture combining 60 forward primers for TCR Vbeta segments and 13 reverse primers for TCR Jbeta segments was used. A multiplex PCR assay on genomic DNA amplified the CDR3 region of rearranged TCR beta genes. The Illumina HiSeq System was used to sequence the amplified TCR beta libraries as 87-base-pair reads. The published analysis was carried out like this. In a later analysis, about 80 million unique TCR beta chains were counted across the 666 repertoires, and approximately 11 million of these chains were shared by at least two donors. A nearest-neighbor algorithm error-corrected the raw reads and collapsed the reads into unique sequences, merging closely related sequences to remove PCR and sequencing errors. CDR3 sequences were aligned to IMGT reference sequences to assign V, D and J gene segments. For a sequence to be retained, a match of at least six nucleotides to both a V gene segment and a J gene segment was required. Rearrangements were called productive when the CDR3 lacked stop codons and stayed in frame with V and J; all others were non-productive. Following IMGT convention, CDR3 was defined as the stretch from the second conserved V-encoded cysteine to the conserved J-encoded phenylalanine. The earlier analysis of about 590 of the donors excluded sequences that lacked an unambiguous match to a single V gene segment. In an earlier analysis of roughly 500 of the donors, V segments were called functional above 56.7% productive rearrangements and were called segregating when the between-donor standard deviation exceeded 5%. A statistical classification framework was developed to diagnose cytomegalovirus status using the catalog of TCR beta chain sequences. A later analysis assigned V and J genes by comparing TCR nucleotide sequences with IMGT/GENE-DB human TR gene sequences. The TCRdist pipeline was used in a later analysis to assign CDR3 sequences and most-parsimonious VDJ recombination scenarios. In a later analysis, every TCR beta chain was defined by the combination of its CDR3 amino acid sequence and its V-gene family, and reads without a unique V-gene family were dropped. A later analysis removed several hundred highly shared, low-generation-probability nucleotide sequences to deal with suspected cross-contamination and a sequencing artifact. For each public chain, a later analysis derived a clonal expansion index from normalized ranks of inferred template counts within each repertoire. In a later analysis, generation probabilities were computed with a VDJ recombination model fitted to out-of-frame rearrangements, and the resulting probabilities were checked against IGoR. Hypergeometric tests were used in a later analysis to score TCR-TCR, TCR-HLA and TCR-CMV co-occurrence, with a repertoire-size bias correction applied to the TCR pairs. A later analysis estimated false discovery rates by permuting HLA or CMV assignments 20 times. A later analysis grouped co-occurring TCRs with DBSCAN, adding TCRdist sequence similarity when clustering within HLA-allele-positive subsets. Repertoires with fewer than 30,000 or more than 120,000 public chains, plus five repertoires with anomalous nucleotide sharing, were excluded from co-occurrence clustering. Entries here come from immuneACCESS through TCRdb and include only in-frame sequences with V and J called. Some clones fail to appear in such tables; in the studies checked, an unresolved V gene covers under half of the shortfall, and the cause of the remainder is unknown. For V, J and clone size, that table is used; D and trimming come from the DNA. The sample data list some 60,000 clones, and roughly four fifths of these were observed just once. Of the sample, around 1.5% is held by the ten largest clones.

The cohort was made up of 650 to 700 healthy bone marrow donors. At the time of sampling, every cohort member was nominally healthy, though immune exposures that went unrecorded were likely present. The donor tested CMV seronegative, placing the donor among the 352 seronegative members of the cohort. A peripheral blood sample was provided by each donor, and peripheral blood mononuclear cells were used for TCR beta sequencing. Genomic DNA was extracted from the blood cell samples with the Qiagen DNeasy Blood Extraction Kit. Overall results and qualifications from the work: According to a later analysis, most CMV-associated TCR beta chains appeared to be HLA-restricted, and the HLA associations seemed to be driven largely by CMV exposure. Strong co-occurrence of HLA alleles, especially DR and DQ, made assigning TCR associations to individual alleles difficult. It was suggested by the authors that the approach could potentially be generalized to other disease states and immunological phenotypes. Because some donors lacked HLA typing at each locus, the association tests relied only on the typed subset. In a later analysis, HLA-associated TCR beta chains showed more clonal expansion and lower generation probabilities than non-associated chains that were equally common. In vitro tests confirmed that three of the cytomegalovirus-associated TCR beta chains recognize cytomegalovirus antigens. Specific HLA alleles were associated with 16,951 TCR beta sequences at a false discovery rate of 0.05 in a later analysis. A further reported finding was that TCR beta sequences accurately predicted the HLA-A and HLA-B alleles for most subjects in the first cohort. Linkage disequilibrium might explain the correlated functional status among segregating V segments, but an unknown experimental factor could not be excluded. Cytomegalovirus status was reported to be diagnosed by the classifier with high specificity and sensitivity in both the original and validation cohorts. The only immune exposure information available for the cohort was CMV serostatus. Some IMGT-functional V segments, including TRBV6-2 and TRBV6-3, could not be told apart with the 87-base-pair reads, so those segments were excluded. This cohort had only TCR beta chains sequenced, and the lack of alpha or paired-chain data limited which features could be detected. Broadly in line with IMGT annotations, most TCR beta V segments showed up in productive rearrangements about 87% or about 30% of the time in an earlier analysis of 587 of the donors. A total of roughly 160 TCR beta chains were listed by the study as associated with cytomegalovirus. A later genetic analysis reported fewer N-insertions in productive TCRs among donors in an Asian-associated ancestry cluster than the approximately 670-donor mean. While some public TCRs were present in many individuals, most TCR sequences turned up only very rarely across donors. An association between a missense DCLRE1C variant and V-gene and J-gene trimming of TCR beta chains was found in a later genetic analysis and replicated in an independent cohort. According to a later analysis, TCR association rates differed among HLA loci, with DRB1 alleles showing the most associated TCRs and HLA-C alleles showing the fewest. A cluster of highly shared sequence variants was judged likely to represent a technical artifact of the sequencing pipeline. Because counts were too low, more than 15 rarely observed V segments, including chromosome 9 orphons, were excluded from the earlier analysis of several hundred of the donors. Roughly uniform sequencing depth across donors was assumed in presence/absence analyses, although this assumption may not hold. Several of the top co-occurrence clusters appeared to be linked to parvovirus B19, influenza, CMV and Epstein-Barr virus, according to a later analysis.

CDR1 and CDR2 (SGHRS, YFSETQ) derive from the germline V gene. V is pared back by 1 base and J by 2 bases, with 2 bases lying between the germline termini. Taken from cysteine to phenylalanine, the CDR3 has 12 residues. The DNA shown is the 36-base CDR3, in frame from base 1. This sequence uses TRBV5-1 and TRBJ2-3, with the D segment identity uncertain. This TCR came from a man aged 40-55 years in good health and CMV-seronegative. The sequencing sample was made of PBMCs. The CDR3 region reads CASSLLTDTQYF. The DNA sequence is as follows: TGCGCCAGCAGCTTGCTCACAGATACGCAGTATTTT.